This T cell receptor (beta chain) was observed in a study of cytomegalovirus exposure and HLA in healthy donors. Study results and limitations: DRB1 showed the most TCR associations and HLA-C the fewest in a later analysis, as rates varied by HLA locus. As a later analysis showed, several of the most significant clusters appeared to be linked to common viral pathogens. Analyses of presence/absence relied on an assumption of roughly uniform sequencing depth across donors. Rare TCR sequences dominated, though some public TCRs recurred in many donors.

This PCR relied on a set of 60 Vbeta primers and 13 Jbeta primers. This table comes from immunoSEQ multiplex PCR, and its TCRdb copy is limited to in-frame clones, with some not included. The sample totals 180,000 or so clones. As for this clone: Its cognate antigen is unknown.

J was trimmed by 8 bases and V by 3 bases; bases with no gene match: 6. Germline CDR1 LNHDA, CDR2 SQIVND (reference sequence). The CDR3 is made up of 15 amino acids. V is TRBV19 and J is TRBJ2-3; 12 positions agree with TRBD2. This clonotype originated in a woman between 18 and 29 years old in good health and CMV-seropositive. Sequencing was done on a sample of PBMCs. CDR3 in DNA: TGTGCCAGTAGTATGACTAGCGGGAGAAGTGCTACGCAGTATTTT. It specifies CASSMTSGRSATQYF.